Following are 26 T cell receptor beta chains from one sample sequenced in a study of T-cell reconstitution after alpha-beta-depleted transplantation in children. Using unique molecular identifiers, the investigators prepared the TCRbeta library. Using its own MiXCR run on the PCR reads, TCRdb lists one record per CDR3 protein. This sample carries some 500,000 distinct CDR3 sequences, around a third of them seen once, and the ten largest clones take around 2.4%. Sequenced material: PBMCs from the stem cell graft donor, taken from the stem cell graft. All receptors derive from a human donor who donated a stem cell graft to a child with aplastic anemia.

The V gene is TRBV20-1, the J gene TRBJ1-1; 8 bases fit TRBD1. Germline CDR1 is DFQATT and CDR2 is SNEGSKA (reference sequence). This CDR3 region has 15 residues. Unmatched junction bases numbered 15, after V lost 7 bases and J lost 5 bases. The CDR3 reads CSVCHPWTGSTEAFF. The CDR3 DNA reads TGCAGTGTTTGCCACCCTTGGACAGGGAGTACTGAAGCTTTCTTT.

This chain uses TRBV7-2 with TRBJ1-1, with D possibly TRBD1 on 5 matching bases. The germline V and J ends were trimmed by 2 bases and 1 base, with 11 bases remaining between them. This CDR3 is 15 amino acids long. Germline assignment: CDR1 SGHTA and CDR2 FQGNSA. The CDR3 protein is CASSLSGLGNTEAFF. The CDR3 nucleotides are TGTGCCAGCAGCTTATCAGGGCTGGGGAACACTGAAGCTTTCTTT.

This clonotype was seen many times. V and J are TRBV25-1 and TRBJ2-3, with 8 bases matching TRBD2. Germline CDR1 reads MGHDK; CDR2 reads SYGVNS. The CDR3 has 13 amino acids. Unmatched junction bases numbered 4, after V lost 7 bases and J lost 4 bases. The chain's CDR3 is CASNGRAADTQYF. CDR3 DNA: TGTGCCAGCAACGGGAGGGCCGCAGATACGCAGTATTTT.

This clonotype was picked up a small number of times. The rearrangement joins TRBV7-2 to TRBJ2-3; weak D call: TRBD1 (5 bases). CDR3 size: 15 residues. Trimming shortened V by 5 bases and J by 3 bases, and 15 bases separated the two germline ends. Germline CDR1 is SGHTA and CDR2 is FQGNSA. The DNA of the CDR3 is TGTGCCAGCAGCGGCTACAGGTCTACTACAGATACGCAGTATTTT. This sequence encodes CASSGYRSTTDTQYF.

V gene TRBV15 combines with J gene TRBJ2-5; D uncertain. The CDR3 extends over 15 amino acids. Trimming took off 0 bases at V and 3 bases at J, with 11 bases between the two ends. The germline gives CDR1 LNHNV, CDR2 YYDKDF (reference sequence). CDR3: CATSRDSLTEETQYF. The CDR3 DNA reads as TGTGCCACCAGCAGAGATAGTCTCACGGAAGAGACCCAGTACTTC.

The chain uses TRBV6-5 and TRBJ2-7; no firm D call. V lost 4 bases to trimming and J lost 6 bases, with 7 bases between them. The CDR3 loop spans 11 amino acids. In germline, CDR1 is MNHEY, CDR2 SVGAGI. CDR3 sequence: CASSWQGEQYF. Written as DNA, the CDR3 is TGTGCCAGCAGTTGGCAAGGCGAGCAGTACTTC.

The chain recombines TRBV20-1 with TRBJ1-1; tentatively, D is TRBD1 (5 bases). V gave up 3 bases and J gave up 2 bases, with 13 bases separating them. CDR3 length: 14 residues. The germline V gene encodes CDR1 DFQATT and CDR2 SNEGSKA (reference sequence). CDR3 sequence: CSASLGQANTEAFF. The CDR3 DNA sequence: TGCAGTGCTAGTTTGGGGCAGGCAAACACTGAAGCTTTCTTT.

The chain joins TRBV9 to TRBJ2-2; D is perhaps TRBD1 or TRBD2 (5 bases each). V was cut by 4 bases and J by 6 bases, with 19 bases left in between. The CDR3 spans 16 residues. Looked up from germline, CDR1 is SGDLS and CDR2 is YYNGEE. The CDR3 nucleotides are TGTGCCAGCAGCCCTCAAACCGGGACGATGGCCGGGGAGCTGTTTTTT. This codes for CASSPQTGTMAGELFF.

The chain employs TRBV25-1 and TRBJ2-5; TRBD2 matches at 12 bases. This CDR3 comprises 17 residues. Germline V lookup: CDR1 MGHDK, CDR2 SYGVNS. V gave up 1 base and J gave up 1 base; unmatched junction bases: 4. The CDR3 nucleotides read TGTGCCAGCAGTGAATCGGGGACTAGCGGGTTCCAAGAGACCCAGTACTTC. Its protein is CASSESGTSGFQETQYF.

This chain uses TRBV29-1 with TRBJ1-2; tentatively, D is TRBD1 (5 bases). Germline V lookup: CDR1 SQVTM, CDR2 ANQGSEA. The CDR3 extends over 11 amino acids. Trimming took off 3 bases at V and 8 bases at J, with 10 bases between the two ends. CDR3 coding DNA: TGCAGCGTTGATAAGGGGCAGGGCTACACCTTC. Its protein product is CSVDKGQGYTF.

The chain is built from TRBV5-6 and TRBJ2-1, with D maybe TRBD1 (6 bases). Trimming stripped 4 bases from V and 6 bases from J, with 20 bases between. The CDR3 runs to 16 residues. Per germline, CDR1 SGHDT and CDR2 YYEEEE. The CDR3 sequence is CASSPEPGTHRNEQFF. CDR3 DNA sequence: TGTGCCAGCAGCCCGGAGCCCGGGACACACCGCAATGAGCAGTTCTTC.

This clonotype was observed a handful of times. The chain joins TRBV29-1 to TRBJ2-1; 7 bases are shared with TRBD2. V lost 3 bases to trimming and J lost 0 bases; unmatched junction nucleotides: 5. The V gene's germline CDR1 is SQVTM and CDR2 ANQGSEA. The CDR3 has 15 amino acids. The CDR3 spells CSVEGAGSSYNEQFF. CDR3 DNA: TGCAGCGTTGAGGGAGCGGGGAGCTCCTACAATGAGCAGTTCTTC.

This clonotype appeared a single time. The CDR3 DNA is TGCGCCAGCAGCCTACAGGGGGTCCCTACCGGGGAGCTGTTTTTT. Translated, it gives CASSLQGVPTGELFF. This chain connects TRBV4-3 to TRBJ2-2, with 8 bases matching TRBD1. Trimming at V came to 4 bases and at J to 5 bases, leaving 6 bases not matched to a gene. From germline, CDR1 is LGHNA and CDR2 YSLEER. The CDR3 runs 15 residues.

The V gene is TRBV5-6, the J gene TRBJ2-1; D is uncertain. The length of the CDR3 is 16 residues. Germline CDR1 is SGHDT and CDR2 is YYEEEE. V was trimmed by 0 bases and J by 6 bases, leaving 16 bases between them. The CDR3 sequence: CASSLALLGLLNEQFF. CDR3 coding DNA: TGTGCCAGCAGCTTGGCCCTGCTTGGCCTACTCAATGAGCAGTTCTTC.

The chain recombines TRBV18 with TRBJ1-1, with TRBD1 identical over 9 bases. Looked up from germline, CDR1 is KGHSH and CDR2 is LQKENI. This CDR3 has 15 residues. Unmatched junction bases numbered 8, after V lost 4 bases and J lost 5 bases. The CDR3 here is CASSRVGQGRTEAFF. The CDR3 bases are TGTGCCAGCTCACGGGTTGGACAGGGGAGGACTGAAGCTTTCTTT.

J is TRBJ2-2 and V is TRBV7-2, with D possibly TRBD2 on 6 matching bases. V was shortened by 0 bases and J by 5 bases, with 22 bases between the two germline ends. The germline V gene has CDR1 SGHTA and CDR2 FQGNSA. The CDR3 sequence is 19 residues long. In nucleotides, the CDR3 is TGTGCCAGCAGCTTAGCGCCTTCCGGGACCGGGGGAAGGACCGGGGAGCTGTTTTTT. Translated: CASSLAPSGTGGRTGELFF.

This clonotype has just a few counts. J is TRBJ2-6 and V is TRBV25-1, with D perhaps TRBD2 (5 bases). The V gene's germline CDR1 is MGHDK and CDR2 SYGVNS. The V and J ends lost 0 bases and 2 bases respectively, with 8 bases between them. This CDR3 is 16 amino acids long. CDR3 loop: CASSEYRGTGANVLTF. In nucleotides, the CDR3 is TGTGCCAGCAGTGAATATCGAGGGACTGGGGCCAACGTCCTGACTTTC.

This chain connects TRBV20-1 to TRBJ1-2; 7 positions match TRBD1. The V segment lost 0 bases and the J segment 7 bases; nucleotides outside the gene matches: 5. The CDR3 is 13 residues long. The germline V gene encodes CDR1 DFQATT and CDR2 SNEGSKA (reference sequence). The CDR3 protein is CSARDVRGLGYTF. In DNA form, the CDR3 reads TGCAGTGCTAGAGATGTAAGGGGGCTTGGCTACACCTTC.

This clonotype came up a few times. The chain links TRBV5-6 to TRBJ2-3; D might be TRBD1 (5 bases). The CDR3 sequence is 14 residues long. V lost 0 bases and J 5 bases, leaving 10 bases between the germline ends. The germline gives CDR1 SGHDT, CDR2 YYEEEE. CDR3 in amino acids: CASSLDRTGDTQYF. The CDR3 nucleotides are TGTGCCAGCAGCTTGGACAGGACGGGAGATACGCAGTATTTT.

A remark on this clonotype: Compared with germline, one end of the junction differs, possibly owing to a read error. The chain has TRBV12-3 or TRBV12-4 and TRBJ2-1, with 10 bases aligning to TRBD1. CDR3 length equals 17 residues. The CDR3 sequence is CTSSVDPGQGSHNEQFF. CDR3 DNA sequence: TGTACCAGCAGCGTGGATCCGGGACAGGGGTCCCACAATGAGCAGTTCTTC.

The V and J genes are TRBV12-3 or TRBV12-4 and TRBJ2-1; 10 nucleotides align to TRBD2. The CDR3 is 16 amino acids. The ends lost 6 bases at V and 5 bases at J; junction bases unmatched: 10. CDR3 in amino acids: CASSYYASGSNNEQFF. CDR3 nucleotide sequence: TGTGCCAGCAGCTATTATGCTAGCGGGAGTAACAATGAGCAGTTCTTC.

Here the CDR3 reads CASSMDRGPDTQYF. CDR3 in DNA: TGTGCCAGCAGTATGGACAGGGGGCCAGATACGCAGTATTTT. The chain links TRBV28 to TRBJ2-3, with 11 bases aligning to TRBD1. Per germline, CDR1 MDHEN and CDR2 SYDVKM. This CDR3 contains 14 residues. The trim removed 5 bases at V and 4 bases at J, leaving 2 bases unmatched. Full variable domain (outside the CDR3, taken from reference TRBV28 and TRBJ2-3): DVKVTQSSRYLVKRTGEKVFLECVQDMDHENMFWYRQDPGLGLRLIYFSYDVKMKEKGDIPEGYSVSREKKERFSLILESASTNQTSMYLCASSMDRGPDTQYFGPGTRLTVL.

This clonotype appeared a few times. The chain links TRBV5-1 to TRBJ2-5; 12 bases match TRBD2. Germline CDR1 SGHRS, CDR2 YFSETQ. The CDR3 is 18 amino acids. Losses at the gene ends were 0 bases for V and 0 bases for J; bases not matched to a gene: 6. In DNA form, the CDR3 reads TGCGCCAGCAGCTTGGGACTAGCGGGAGACCCGTACCAAGAGACCCAGTACTTC. This codes for CASSLGLAGDPYQETQYF. Drawing the rest from reference TRBV5-1 and TRBJ2-5, the complete variable domain is KAGVTQTPRYLIKTRGQQVTLSCSPISGHRSVSWYQQTPGQGLQFLFEYFSETQRNKGNFPGRFSGRQFSNSRSEMNVSTLELGDSALYLCASSLGLAGDPYQETQYFGPGTRLLVL.

The V and J genes are TRBV27 and TRBJ2-2; the D is unclear. Germline V CDR1 and CDR2: MNHEY, SMNVEV (reference sequence). CDR3 length equals 14 residues. V gave up 5 bases and J gave up 4 bases, with 11 bases separating them. The CDR3: CASSPGKGTGELFF. The CDR3 region has the DNA TGTGCCAGCAGTCCCGGAAAGGGCACCGGGGAGCTGTTTTTT.

The V gene is TRBV27, the J gene TRBJ2-7; the D call may be TRBD1 or TRBD2 (5 bases each). CDR1 is MNHEY, CDR2 SMNVEV, per germline (reference sequence). The CDR3 contains 17 residues. Trimming stripped 3 bases from V and 2 bases from J, with 20 bases between. CDR3 nucleotide sequence: TGTGCCAGCAGTTTTTTAGGGGACGGCGGAACCCCCTACGAGCAGTACTTC. The encoded protein is CASSFLGDGGTPYEQYF.

This chain uses TRBV27 with TRBJ1-1, with D uncertain. The CDR3 covers 17 residues. Germline V lookup: CDR1 MNHEY, CDR2 SMNVEV (reference sequence). Trimming cost V 0 bases and J 0 bases, with 14 bases left between them. As DNA, the CDR3 is TGTGCCAGCAGTTTATCGTTAGACATTGGAATGAACACTGAAGCTTTCTTT. It yields the protein CASSLSLDIGMNTEAFF.